Reported below is one T cell receptor (beta chain). MiXCR, run by TCRdb on the 5' RACE reads, gives a single entry per CDR3 protein. This table holds under 500,000 distinct CDR3 sequences, 18% found once. This entry belongs to a study of T cells after yellow fever vaccination. This TCR came from a man aged 18 to 35 who received the YFV17D yellow fever vaccine. Here the sequenced sample was PBMCs, taken before the yellow fever booster vaccination.

CDR3 protein: CASNGRDRGPNTEAFF. The CDR3 DNA sequence: TGTGCCAGCAATGGCCGGGACAGGGGACCCAACACTGAAGCTTTCTTT. The chain links TRBV6-2 or TRBV6-3 to TRBJ1-1; 10 nucleotides align to TRBD1. The junction had 10 bases not matched to a gene; V was cut back by 7 bases and J by 2 bases. This CDR3 contains 16 residues. Germline V gene lookup returns CDR1 MNHEY and CDR2 SVGEGT.